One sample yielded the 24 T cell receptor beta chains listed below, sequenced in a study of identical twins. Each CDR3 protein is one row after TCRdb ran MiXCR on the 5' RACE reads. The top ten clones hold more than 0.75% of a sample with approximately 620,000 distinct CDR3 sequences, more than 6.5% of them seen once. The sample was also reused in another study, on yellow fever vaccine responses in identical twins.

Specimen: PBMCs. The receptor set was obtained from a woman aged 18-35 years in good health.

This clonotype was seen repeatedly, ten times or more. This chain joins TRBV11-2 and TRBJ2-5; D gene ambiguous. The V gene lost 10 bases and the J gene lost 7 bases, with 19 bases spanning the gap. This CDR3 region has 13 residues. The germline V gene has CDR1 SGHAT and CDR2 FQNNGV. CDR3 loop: CATRKGNAGTQYF. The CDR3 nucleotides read TGTGCCACACGAAAAGGAAACGCCGGGACCCAGTACTTC.

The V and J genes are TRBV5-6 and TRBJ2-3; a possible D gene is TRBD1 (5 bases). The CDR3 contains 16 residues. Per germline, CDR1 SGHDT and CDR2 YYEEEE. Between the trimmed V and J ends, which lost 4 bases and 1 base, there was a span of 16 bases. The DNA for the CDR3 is TGTGCCAGCAGCCCCAAGAGACAGAAAGGCACAGATACGCAGTATTTT. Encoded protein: CASSPKRQKGTDTQYF.

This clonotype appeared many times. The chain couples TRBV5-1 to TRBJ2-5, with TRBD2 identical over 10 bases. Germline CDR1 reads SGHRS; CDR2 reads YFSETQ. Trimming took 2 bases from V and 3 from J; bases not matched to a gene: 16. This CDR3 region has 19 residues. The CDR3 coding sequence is TGCGCCAGCAGCTTCCAAAGGATTATAGCGGGGGGACCTGAAGAGACCCAGTACTTC. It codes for CASSFQRIIAGGPEETQYF.

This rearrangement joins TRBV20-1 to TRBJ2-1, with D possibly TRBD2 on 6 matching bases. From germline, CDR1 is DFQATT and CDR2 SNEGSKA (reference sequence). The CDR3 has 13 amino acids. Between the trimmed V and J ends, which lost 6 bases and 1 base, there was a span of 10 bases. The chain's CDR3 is CSAVRESYNEQFF. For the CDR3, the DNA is TGCAGTGCCGTCCGGGAGTCCTACAATGAGCAGTTCTTC.

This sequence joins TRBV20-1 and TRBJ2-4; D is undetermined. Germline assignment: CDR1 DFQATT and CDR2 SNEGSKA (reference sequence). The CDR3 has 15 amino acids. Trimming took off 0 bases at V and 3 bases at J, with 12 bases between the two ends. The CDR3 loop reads CSARDGNKGKNIQYF. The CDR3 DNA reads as TGCAGTGCTAGAGATGGGAACAAAGGCAAAAACATTCAGTACTTC.

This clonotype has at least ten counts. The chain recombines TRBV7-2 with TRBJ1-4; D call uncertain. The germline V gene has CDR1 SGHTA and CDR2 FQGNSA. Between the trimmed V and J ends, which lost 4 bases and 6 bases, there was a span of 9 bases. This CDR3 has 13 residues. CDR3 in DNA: TGTGCCAGCAGCTCAGAGTGGTATGAAAAACTGTTTTTT. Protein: CASSSEWYEKLFF.

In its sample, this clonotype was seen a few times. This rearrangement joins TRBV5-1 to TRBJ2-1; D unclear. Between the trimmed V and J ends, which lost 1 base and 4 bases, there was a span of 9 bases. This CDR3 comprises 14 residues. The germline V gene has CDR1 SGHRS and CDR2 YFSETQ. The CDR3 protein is CASSLTQIYNEQFF. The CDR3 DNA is TGCGCCAGCAGCTTGACTCAGATATACAATGAGCAGTTCTTC.

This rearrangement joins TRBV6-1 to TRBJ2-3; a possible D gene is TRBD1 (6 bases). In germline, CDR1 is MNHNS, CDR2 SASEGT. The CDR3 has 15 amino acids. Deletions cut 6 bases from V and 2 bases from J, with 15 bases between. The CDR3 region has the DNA TGTGCCAGCAGGAGAGGGACACCAAACACAGATACGCAGTATTTT. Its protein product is CASRRGTPNTDTQYF.

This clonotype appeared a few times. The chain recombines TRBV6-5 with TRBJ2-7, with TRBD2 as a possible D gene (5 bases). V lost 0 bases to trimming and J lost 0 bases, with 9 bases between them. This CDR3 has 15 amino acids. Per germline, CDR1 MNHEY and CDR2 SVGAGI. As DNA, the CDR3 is TGTGCCAGCAGTTACTCGCCGGGGAGCTCCTACGAGCAGTACTTC. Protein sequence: CASSYSPGSSYEQYF.

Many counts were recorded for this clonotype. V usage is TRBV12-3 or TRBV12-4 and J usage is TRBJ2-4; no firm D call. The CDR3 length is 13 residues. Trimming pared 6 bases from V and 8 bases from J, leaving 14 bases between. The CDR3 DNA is TGTGCCAGCAGACCGGGTCGGCCGGACATTCAGTACTTC. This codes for CASRPGRPDIQYF.

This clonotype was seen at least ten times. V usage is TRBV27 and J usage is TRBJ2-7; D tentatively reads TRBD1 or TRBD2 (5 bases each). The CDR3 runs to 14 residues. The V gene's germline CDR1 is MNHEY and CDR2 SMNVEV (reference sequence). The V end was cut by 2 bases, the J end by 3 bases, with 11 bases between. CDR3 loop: CASSLRGSLYEQYF. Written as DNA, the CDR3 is TGTGCCAGCAGTTTACGGGGCAGCCTCTACGAGCAGTACTTC.

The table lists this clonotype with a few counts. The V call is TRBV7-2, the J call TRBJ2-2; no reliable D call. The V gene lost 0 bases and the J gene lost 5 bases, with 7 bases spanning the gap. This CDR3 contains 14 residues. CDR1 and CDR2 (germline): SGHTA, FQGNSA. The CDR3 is CASSLAYRTGELFF. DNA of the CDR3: TGTGCCAGCAGCTTAGCGTACCGTACCGGGGAGCTGTTTTTT.

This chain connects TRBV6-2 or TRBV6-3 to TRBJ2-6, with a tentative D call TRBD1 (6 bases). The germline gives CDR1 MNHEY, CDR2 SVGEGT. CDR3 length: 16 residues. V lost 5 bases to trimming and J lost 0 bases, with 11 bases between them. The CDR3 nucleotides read TGTGCCAGCAGTAGGGGGTCCTTCTCTGGGGCCAACGTCCTGACTTTC. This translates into CASSRGSFSGANVLTF.

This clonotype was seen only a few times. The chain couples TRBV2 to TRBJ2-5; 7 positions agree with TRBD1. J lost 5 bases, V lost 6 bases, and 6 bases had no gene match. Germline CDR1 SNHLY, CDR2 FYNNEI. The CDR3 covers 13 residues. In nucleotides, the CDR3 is TGTGCCAGCAGAGGGGACAGAATTGAGACCCAGTACTTC. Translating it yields CASRGDRIETQYF.

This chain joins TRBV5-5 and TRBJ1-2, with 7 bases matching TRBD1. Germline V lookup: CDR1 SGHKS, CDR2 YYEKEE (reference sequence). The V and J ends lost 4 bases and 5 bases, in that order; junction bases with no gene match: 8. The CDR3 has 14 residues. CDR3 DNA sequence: TGTGCCAGCAGCCAGACAGGGCTCCCATATGGCTACACCTTC. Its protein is CASSQTGLPYGYTF.

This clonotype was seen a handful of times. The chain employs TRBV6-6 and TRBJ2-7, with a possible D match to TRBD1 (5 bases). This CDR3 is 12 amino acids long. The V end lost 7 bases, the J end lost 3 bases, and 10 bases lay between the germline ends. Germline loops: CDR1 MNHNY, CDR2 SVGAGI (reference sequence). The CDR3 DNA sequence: TGTGCCAGCACAGGGCAGGTCTACGAGCAGTACTTC. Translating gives CASTGQVYEQYF.

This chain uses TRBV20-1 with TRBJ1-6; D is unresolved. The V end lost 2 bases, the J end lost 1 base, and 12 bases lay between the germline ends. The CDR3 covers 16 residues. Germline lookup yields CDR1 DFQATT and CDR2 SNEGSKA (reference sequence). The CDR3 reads CSARKGSGSYNSPLHF. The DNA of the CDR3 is TGCAGTGCTAGAAAAGGATCGGGTTCCTATAATTCACCCCTCCACTTT.

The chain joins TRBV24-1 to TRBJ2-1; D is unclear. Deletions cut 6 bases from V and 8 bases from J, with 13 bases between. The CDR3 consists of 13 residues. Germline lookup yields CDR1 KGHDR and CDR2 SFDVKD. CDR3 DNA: TGTGCCACCAGTCAAATACAACGGGATGAGCAGTTCTTC. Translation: CATSQIQRDEQFF.

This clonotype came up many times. The CDR3 nucleotides read TGTGCCAGCAGCCAAGATGACAGTACCTACGAGCAGTACTTC. Protein: CASSQDDSTYEQYF. The J gene is TRBJ2-7, the V gene TRBV4-2; D possibly corresponds to TRBD1 (5 bases). V was pared by 0 bases and J by 2 bases, with 8 bases between. CDR1 is LGHNA and CDR2 is YNFKEQ in the germline V gene. The length of the CDR3 is 14 residues.

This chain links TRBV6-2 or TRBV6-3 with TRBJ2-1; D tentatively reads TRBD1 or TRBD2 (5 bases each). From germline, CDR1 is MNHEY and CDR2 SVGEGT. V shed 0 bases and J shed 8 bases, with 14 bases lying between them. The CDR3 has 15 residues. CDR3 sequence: CASSYSPWDDDEQFF. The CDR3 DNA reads TGTGCCAGCAGTTACTCGCCGTGGGACGACGATGAGCAGTTCTTC.

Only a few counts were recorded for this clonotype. As DNA, the CDR3 is TGTGCCAGCAGCTTCCTAGCGGGAATCTACAATGAGCAGTTCTTC. Protein sequence: CASSFLAGIYNEQFF. The chain joins TRBV7-9 to TRBJ2-1; 9 nucleotides align to TRBD2. The CDR3 covers 15 residues. Trimming cost V 3 bases and J 3 bases; bases outside gene matches: 3. Germline CDR1 SEHNR, CDR2 FQNEAQ (reference sequence).

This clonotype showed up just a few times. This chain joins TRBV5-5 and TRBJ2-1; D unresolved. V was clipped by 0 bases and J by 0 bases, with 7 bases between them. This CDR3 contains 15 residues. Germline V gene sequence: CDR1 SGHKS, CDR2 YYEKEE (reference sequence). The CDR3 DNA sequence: TGTGCCAGCAGCTTGGACCTCAACTCCTACAATGAGCAGTTCTTC. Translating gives CASSLDLNSYNEQFF.

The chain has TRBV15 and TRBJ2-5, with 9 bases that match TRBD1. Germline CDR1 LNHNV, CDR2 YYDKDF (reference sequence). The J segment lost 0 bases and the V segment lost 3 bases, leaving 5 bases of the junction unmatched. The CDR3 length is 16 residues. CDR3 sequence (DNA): TGTGCCACCAGCAGGCGCCGGGACAGGGACCAAGAGACCCAGTACTTC. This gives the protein CATSRRRDRDQETQYF.

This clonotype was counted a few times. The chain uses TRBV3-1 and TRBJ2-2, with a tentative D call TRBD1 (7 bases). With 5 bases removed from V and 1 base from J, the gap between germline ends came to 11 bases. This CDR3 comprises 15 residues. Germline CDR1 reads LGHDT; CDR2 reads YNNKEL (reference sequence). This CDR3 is CASSGQGGNTGELFF. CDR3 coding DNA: TGTGCCAGCAGCGGCCAGGGGGGGAACACCGGGGAGCTGTTTTTT.